Listed below are T cell receptor beta chains from one sample, sequenced in a study of identifying expanded T cells in peripheral blood. TCRdb's copy holds only in-frame clones and misses some; the assay was immunoSEQ multiplex PCR. Here the sample spans tens of thousands of clones, over 75% being singletons. What was sequenced was blood. These receptors were taken from a person aged 18 to 70 in good health. The CDR3 runs from the conserved cysteine through the conserved F or W. A D gene is named only where the DNA matches it firmly. Not every row has a clone size; where given, it reads once, few, many or a size class.

v_call,d_call,cdr3_length,clone_size,j_call,cdr3_aa,cdr3_nt
TRBV19,-,14,-,TRBJ1-1,CAIRANYRDPEAFF,TGTGCCATCCGCGCTAATTACAGGGACCCTGAAGCTTTCTTT
TRBV6-1,-,14,-,TRBJ1-6,CASSEPGENSPLHF,TGTGCCAGCAGTGAGCCAGGGGAGAATTCACCCCTCCACTTT
TRBV9,TRBD1,16,-,TRBJ1-5,CASSVGAGGQDQPQHF,TGTGCCAGCAGCGTAGGGGCAGGGGGTCAGGATCAGCCCCAGCATTTT
TRBV4-2,-,18,-,TRBJ2-2,CASSQPRDLIMNTGELFF,TGTGCCAGCAGCCAACCCCGGGACTTGATCATGAACACCGGGGAGCTGTTTTTT
TRBV18,TRBD2,16,-,TRBJ2-1,CASSPEAGISYNEQFF,TGTGCCAGCTCACCTGAAGCGGGGATCTCCTACAATGAGCAGTTCTTC
TRBV18,-,14,once,TRBJ2-7,CASSPDSSSYEQYF,TGTGCCAGCTCACCAGACAGTTCCTCCTACGAGCAGTACTTC
TRBV11-1,TRBD1,15,-,TRBJ1-2,CASRTTGATLYGYTF,TGTGCCAGCAGGACGACAGGGGCGACTCTCTATGGCTACACCTTC
TRBV5-6,-,13,-,TRBJ2-5,CASSKGLLATQYF,TGTGCCAGCAGCAAGGGCCTCCTAGCGACCCAGTACTTC
TRBV28,-,11,-,TRBJ2-7,CASRLNYEQYF,TGTGCCAGCAGATTAAATTACGAGCAGTACTTC
TRBV7-2,TRBD1,15,-,TRBJ1-6,CASSLGADRVSPLHF,TGTGCCAGCAGCTTAGGGGCCGACAGGGTTTCACCCCTCCACTTT
TRBV28,-,12,-,TRBJ1-1,CASIPGGGEAFF,TGTGCCAGCATCCCGGGGGGTGGTGAAGCTTTCTTT
TRBV27,TRBD1,14,-,TRBJ2-7,CASSHRGLDYEQYF,TGTGCCAGCAGTCACAGGGGTCTCGACTACGAGCAGTACTTC
TRBV6-1,TRBD1,14,-,TRBJ2-2,CASRLTGDTGELFF,TGTGCCAGCAGACTAACAGGGGACACCGGGGAGCTGTTTTTT
TRBV7-9,-,15,-,TRBJ2-1,CASSLAGPPYNEQFF,TGTGCCAGCAGCTTGGCGGGTCCGCCCTACAATGAGCAGTTCTTC
TRBV19,TRBD2,15,few,TRBJ2-2,CASSIRGVGTGELFF,TGTGCCAGTAGTATTCGGGGGGTGGGCACCGGGGAGCTGTTTTTT
TRBV28,TRBD2,14,-,TRBJ2-3,CATLAGGAEDTQYF,TGTGCCACCTTAGCGGGGGGGGCGGAAGATACGCAGTATTTT
TRBV5-6,TRBD1,14,-,TRBJ2-7,CASRTGTGPYEQYF,TGTGCCAGCAGAACCGGGACAGGACCTTACGAGCAGTACTTC
TRBV6-5,-,12,-,TRBJ2-7,CASRTDNYEQYF,TGTGCCAGCCGGACGGATAACTACGAGCAGTACTTC
TRBV28,TRBD2,17,once,TRBJ2-1,CASSPAGTSGRIGGLFF,TGTGCCAGCAGTCCGGCGGGGACTAGCGGGAGAATTGGGGGGCTGTTCTTC
TRBV11-2,TRBD1,19,-,TRBJ2-5,CASSLKGVLSGGILETQYF,TGTGCCAGCAGCTTAAAGGGAGTATTGTCAGGGGGCATTTTAGAGACCCAGTACTTC
TRBV4-3,-,14,-,TRBJ2-7,CASSQAGKSYEQYF,TGCGCCAGCAGCCAGGCAGGGAAATCCTACGAGCAGTACTTC
TRBV5-6,-,13,-,TRBJ1-3,CASSFFQGNTIYF,TGTGCCAGCAGCTTCTTCCAGGGAAACACCATATATTTT
TRBV4-1,TRBD1,14,-,TRBJ2-7,CASSRGTGDYEQYF,TGCGCCAGCAGCCGCGGGACAGGGGACTACGAGCAGTACTTC
TRBV28,TRBD1,12,-,TRBJ2-2,CASSLRDRRLFF,TGTGCCAGCAGTTTAAGGGACAGGCGGCTGTTTTTT
TRBV7-6,TRBD1,14,-,TRBJ2-3,CASSSGQGADTQYF,TGTGCCAGCAGCTCTGGACAGGGGGCAGATACGCAGTATTTT
TRBV18,TRBD2,15,-,TRBJ2-7,CASSPGLAGSYEQYF,TGTGCCAGCTCACCCGGACTAGCGGGGTCCTACGAGCAGTACTTC
TRBV7-2,TRBD1,16,-,TRBJ1-5,CASSLADRVFVQPQHF,TGTGCCAGCAGCTTAGCGGACAGGGTATTCGTTCAGCCCCAGCATTTT
TRBV5-6,-,13,-,TRBJ1-1,CASSLDLVTEAFF,TGTGCCAGCAGCTTGGATTTGGTAACTGAAGCTTTCTTT
TRBV29-1,TRBD1,12,-,TRBJ2-5,CSGQTGRETQYF,TGCAGCGGCCAGACAGGGCGGGAGACCCAGTACTTC
TRBV6-1,-,13,-,TRBJ1-1,CAIHRGPNTEAFF,TGTGCCATCCATCGTGGTCCAAACACTGAAGCTTTCTTT
TRBV4-1,TRBD1,17,-,TRBJ2-1,CASSQDPNRGSYNEQFF,TGCGCCAGCAGCCAAGATCCAAACAGGGGCTCCTACAATGAGCAGTTCTTC
TRBV10-3,-,13,few,TRBJ1-4,CAIRGQANEKLFF,TGTGCCATCAGAGGACAAGCTAATGAAAAACTGTTTTTT
TRBV6-1,-,15,-,TRBJ1-5,CASSDGRDGLQPQHF,TGTGCCAGCAGTGACGGCAGGGACGGTTTACAGCCCCAGCATTTT
TRBV30,TRBD1,13,-,TRBJ1-5,CAWNRGNNQPQHF,TGTGCCTGGAACAGGGGGAACAATCAGCCCCAGCATTTT
TRBV15,TRBD2,14,-,TRBJ2-3,CATSRGEGSDTQYF,TGTGCCACCAGCAGAGGGGAGGGTTCGGATACGCAGTATTTT
TRBV7-6,TRBD1,15,-,TRBJ2-7,CASSRGPTGAYEQYF,TGTGCCAGCAGCCGAGGCCCTACAGGGGCCTACGAGCAGTACTTC
TRBV11-2,-,15,-,TRBJ1-5,CASSLDDSLGQPQHF,TGTGCCAGCAGCTTAGATGATAGCCTCGGGCAGCCCCAGCATTTT
TRBV7-2,TRBD2,15,-,TRBJ2-1,CASSILAGAYNEQFF,TGTGCCAGCAGCATACTAGCGGGAGCCTACAATGAGCAGTTCTTC